This T cell receptor beta chain was retrieved from a study of CD8 T cells in Susac syndrome. This CDR3 is 15 amino acids long. Germline-derived CDR1 and CDR2 are SGHRS and YFSETQ. V lost 6 bases and J lost 0, with 12 bases in between. RNA, at about 0.45 to 1 ug, was reverse transcribed with random hexamers. TCRdb re-analysed the immunoSEQ multiplex PCR reads in MiXCR, keeping a single row per CDR3 protein. The data contain approximately 170,000 distinct CDR3 sequences, just under 95% of them singletons. The specimen sequenced was CD4+ T cells from PBMCs. This receptor was taken from a human donor in good health. The chain couples TRBV5-1 to TRBJ2-2; D may correspond to TRBD1 or TRBD2 (5 bases each). The CDR3 DNA sequence: TGCGCCAGCAAAAGTGGGGGATCGAACACCGGGGAGCTGTTTTTT. Encoded protein: CASKSGGSNTGELFF.